A selection of T cell receptor beta chains follows, all from one sample in a study of T cell repertoires in cytomegalovirus infection. TCRdb recomputed calls from the reads with MiXCR, one row per CDR3 protein. The sample holds a few hundred thousand distinct CDR3 sequences, around 9% seen once. Sequenced input: PBMCs. The origin of the receptors is a human donor in good health (CMV status not recorded). Some clones in this sample may be carry-over from other donors' samples. Both conserved end residues are part of each CDR3. A D gene is named only where the DNA matches it firmly. Not every row has a clone size; where given, it reads once, few, many or a size class.

-,TRBJ2-3,many,TRBV28,TGTGCCGTACAAGGCGGGGCAGATACGCAGTATTTT,CAVQGGADTQYF
TRBD1,TRBJ1-1,-,TRBV28,TGTGCCAGCAGTTTCAGGGGGTCGGCCACTGAAGCTTTCTTT,CASSFRGSATEAFF
-,TRBJ1-5,few,TRBV11-3,TGTGCCAGCAGCCCCAATATGGGACACTTTAATCAGCCCCAGCATTTT,CASSPNMGHFNQPQHF
-,TRBJ2-3,-,TRBV18,TGTGCCAGCTCACCATCTGGGGCTACGCAGTATTTT,CASSPSGATQYF
TRBD1,TRBJ1-1,many,TRBV19,TGTGCCAGTAGTGAGACAGGGGGAACTGAAGCTTTCTTT,CASSETGGTEAFF
TRBD1,TRBJ2-6,many,TRBV20-1,TGCAGTGCCCTACGTAGGACAGGGGGCTCTGGGGCCAACGTCCTGACTTTC,CSALRRTGGSGANVLTF
-,TRBJ2-2,few,TRBV20-1,TGCAGTGCTAGGGAGGACGATCAGCTGTTTTTT,CSAREDDQLFF
-,TRBJ1-1,many,TRBV7-2,TGTGCCAGCAGCTTACAGAGTAACACTGAAGCTTTCTTT,CASSLQSNTEAFF
TRBD2,TRBJ2-5,-,TRBV25-1,TGTGCCAGCAGTGAACACGGGGGGGAGACCCAGTACTTC,CASSEHGGETQYF
TRBD1,TRBJ2-3,many,TRBV7-2,TGTGCCAGCAGGAGGACAGGGGCGGATACGCAGTATTTT,CASRRTGADTQYF
-,TRBJ1-6,many,TRBV7-2,TGTGCCAGCAGCTTAGAGGGACAAACGGGCAATTCACCCCTCCACTTT,CASSLEGQTGNSPLHF
-,TRBJ1-2,many,TRBV12-3/TRBV12-4,TGTGCCAGCAGTCCCGGGATACTCTATGGCTACACCTTC,CASSPGILYGYTF
TRBD2,TRBJ2-1,-,TRBV6-8,TGTGCCAGCAGTTACTCGATTTTCGCTAGCGGGAGGAACAATGAGCAGTTCTTC,CASSYSIFASGRNNEQFF
-,TRBJ2-5,many,TRBV7-6,TGTGCCAGCAGTTTAGCCTCGGAGACCCAGTACTTC,CASSLASETQYF
TRBD2,TRBJ2-1,few,TRBV20-1,TGCAGTGGTGAGCTGGCGGGAGTAAAGAATGAGCAGTTCTTC,CSGELAGVKNEQFF
-,TRBJ1-1,many,TRBV7-8,TGTGCCAGCAGCTTATATAGGGGGGGTGCTTTCTTT,CASSLYRGGAFF
TRBD1,TRBJ1-2,-,TRBV6-1,TGTGCCAGCAGTTACATTTACAGGGGGCGCGTAGACTATGGCTACACCTTC,CASSYIYRGRVDYGYTF
-,TRBJ2-7,-,TRBV5-1,TGCGCCAGCAGCTTAAAGGGTTTAGTCGAGCAGTACTTC,CASSLKGLVEQYF
-,TRBJ1-6,many,TRBV7-3,TGTGCCAGCAGCCCTAGACACGGAATGAATTCACCCCTCCACTTT,CASSPRHGMNSPLHF
TRBD1,TRBJ2-1,few,TRBV7-2,TGTGCCAGCAGCCCCCAAGTAAGGACAGGGGACAATGAGCAGTTCTTC,CASSPQVRTGDNEQFF
TRBD1,TRBJ1-5,many,TRBV6-2/TRBV6-3,TGTGCCAGCAGTACGACAGGGGCTAATCAGCCCCAGCATTTT,CASSTTGANQPQHF
-,TRBJ1-6,-,TRBV28,TGTGCCAGCAGTCCCTGGTTGTCACCCCTCCACTTT,CASSPWLSPLHF
-,TRBJ2-7,many,TRBV7-4,TGTGCCAGCAGCCCGGGACTGACCTACGAGCAGTACTTC,CASSPGLTYEQYF
-,TRBJ1-1,few,TRBV19,TGTGCCAGTAGGGTTACGGCGGACAGCACTGAAGCTTTCTTT,CASRVTADSTEAFF
-,TRBJ1-5,many,TRBV7-2,TGTGCCAGCAGCTTAGCCTTTGGGAATTCTCAGCCCCAGCATTTT,CASSLAFGNSQPQHF
TRBD1,TRBJ1-3,many,TRBV7-2,TGTGCCAGCAGCCCCAGACAGGGGGTTTTTGGAAACACCATATATTTT,CASSPRQGVFGNTIYF
-,TRBJ1-6,many,TRBV28,TGTGCCAGCACGGGGGCCTGGAATTCACCCCTCCACTTT,CASTGAWNSPLHF
-,TRBJ2-2,many,TRBV7-6,TGTGCCAGCAGCTTAGGCGGACACGGGACCGGGGAGCTGTTTTTT,CASSLGGHGTGELFF
-,TRBJ2-7,-,TRBV7-6,TGTGCCAGCAGCTTATTGGGCCCCCAGGCAGATCCCCACGAGCAGTACTTC,CASSLLGPQADPHEQYF
TRBD1,TRBJ1-1,many,TRBV7-3,TGTGCCAGCAGCTCACCCGGCGGGACAGGAGCTTTCTTT,CASSSPGGTGAFF
TRBD1,TRBJ2-2,many,TRBV7-2,TGTGCCAGCAGCTCATACACCGGGGGGACAGGGTCCGGCGGGGAGCTGTTTTTT,CASSSYTGGTGSGGELFF
-,TRBJ2-1,few,TRBV5-1,TGCGCCAGCAGCTTGGAGGAAAGTCCGTACAATGAGCAGTTCTTC,CASSLEESPYNEQFF
-,TRBJ1-5,-,TRBV28,TGTGCCAGCATATCAGGCGGCAATCAGCCCCAGCATTTT,CASISGGNQPQHF
-,TRBJ1-5,many,TRBV19,TGTGCCAGTAGTAACCCCAGGGACCTCTCTAATCAGCCCCAGCATTTT,CASSNPRDLSNQPQHF
-,TRBJ1-3,many,TRBV6-5,TGTGCCAGCAGTTGGAACCATGGGAGAGGAAACACCATATATTTT,CASSWNHGRGNTIYF
-,TRBJ2-2,few,TRBV5-5,TGTGCCAGCAGCTTTACTTTGGGCGGGGAGCTGTTTTTT,CASSFTLGGELFF
-,TRBJ2-6,many,TRBV20-1,TGCAGTGCTAGAGGGGTCTCTGGGGCCAACGTCCTGACTTTC,CSARGVSGANVLTF
TRBD2,TRBJ2-3,many,TRBV7-2,TGTGCCAGCAGCTTCGGTGCGGGAGTGGGGGGTAGCACAGATACGCAGTATTTT,CASSFGAGVGGSTDTQYF
-,TRBJ1-1,many,TRBV11-3,TGTGCCAGCAGCTTAGTAGCGGGGCATACCATGAACACTGAAGCTTTCTTT,CASSLVAGHTMNTEAFF
-,TRBJ1-1,many,TRBV7-2,TGTGCCAGCAGCCCGGACAGACACAGAGCTTTCTTT,CASSPDRHRAFF
TRBD2,TRBJ2-7,few,TRBV15,TGTGCCACCAGCAGAGAAGCGGGAGGGGGCGAGCAGTACTTC,CATSREAGGGEQYF
-,TRBJ1-5,many,TRBV28,TGTGCCAGCAGTTATCGAGGGGAACGGCCCCAGCATTTT,CASSYRGERPQHF
TRBD2,TRBJ2-4,few,TRBV18,TGTGCCAGCTCACCACCGGCAGCGGGAGGGCCACGGGCCAAAAACATTCAGTACTTC,CASSPPAAGGPRAKNIQYF
TRBD1,TRBJ1-5,-,TRBV7-2,TGTGCCAGCAGCGCCGGGACAGGGGGGAGCAATCAGCCCCAGCATTTT,CASSAGTGGSNQPQHF
TRBD1,TRBJ1-1,-,TRBV29-1,TGCAGCGCCAGCCACAGGGGGCGAAACACTGAAGCTTTCTTT,CSASHRGRNTEAFF
-,TRBJ1-5,many,TRBV7-2,TGTGCCAGCAGCTCCGGGCCCGGGATTAGCAATCAGCCCCAGCATTTT,CASSSGPGISNQPQHF
-,TRBJ1-2,-,TRBV28,TGTGCCAGCAGTGCGCACGGACCTCGGTATGGCTACACCTTC,CASSAHGPRYGYTF
TRBD1,TRBJ1-4,many,TRBV28,TGTGCCAGCAGACCTAATGGACAGGGAACTAATGAAAAACTGTTTTTT,CASRPNGQGTNEKLFF
-,TRBJ2-7,few,TRBV2,TGTGCCAGCAGTCCGGAGAACATTTACGAGCAGTACTTC,CASSPENIYEQYF
-,TRBJ2-5,many,TRBV7-2,TGTGCCAGCAGCTTATCGAGGGCCCAAGAGACCCAGTACTTC,CASSLSRAQETQYF
-,TRBJ1-1,many,TRBV7-2,TGTGCCAGCAGCTTAGCGTCGTGGGGTGGGCGTAACACTGAAGCTTTCTTT,CASSLASWGGRNTEAFF
TRBD2,TRBJ2-3,-,TRBV5-1,TGCGCCAGCAGAAGAGCGGGAGATGCAGATACGCAGTATTTT,CASRRAGDADTQYF